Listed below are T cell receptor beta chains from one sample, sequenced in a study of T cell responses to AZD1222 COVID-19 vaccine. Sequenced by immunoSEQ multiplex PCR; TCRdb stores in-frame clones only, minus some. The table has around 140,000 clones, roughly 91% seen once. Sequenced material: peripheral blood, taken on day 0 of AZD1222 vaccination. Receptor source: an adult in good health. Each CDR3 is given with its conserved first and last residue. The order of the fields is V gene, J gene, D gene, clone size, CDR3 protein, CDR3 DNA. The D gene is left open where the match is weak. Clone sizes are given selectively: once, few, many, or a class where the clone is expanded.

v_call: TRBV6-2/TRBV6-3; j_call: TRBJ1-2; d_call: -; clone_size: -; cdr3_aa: CASSSGLSGGYTF; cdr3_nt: TGTGCCAGCAGTTCCGGGCTATCGGGGGGCTACACCTTC
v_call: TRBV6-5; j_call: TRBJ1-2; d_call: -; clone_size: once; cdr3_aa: CASSYKGTGLNYGYTF; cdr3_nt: TGTGCCAGCAGTTACAAGGGGACTGGACTGAACTATGGCTACACCTTC
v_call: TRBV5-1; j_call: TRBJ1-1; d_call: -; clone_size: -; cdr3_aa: CASSLRGGRDEAFF; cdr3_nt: TGCGCCAGCAGCTTGCGGGGCGGCAGGGATGAAGCTTTCTTT
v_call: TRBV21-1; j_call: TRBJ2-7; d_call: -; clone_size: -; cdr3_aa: CASPLGGTAMSYEQYF; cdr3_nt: TGTGCCAGCCCGCTGGGGGGGACGGCGATGTCCTACGAGCAGTACTTC
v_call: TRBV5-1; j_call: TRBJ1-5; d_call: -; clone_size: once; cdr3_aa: CASSQDGDQPQHF; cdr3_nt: TGCGCCAGCAGCCAGGACGGGGATCAGCCCCAGCATTTT
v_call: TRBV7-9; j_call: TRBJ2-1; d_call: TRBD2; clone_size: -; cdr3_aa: CASSLIGGAQSNEQFF; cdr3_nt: TGTGCCAGCAGCTTAATCGGGGGGGCCCAGAGCAATGAGCAGTTCTTC
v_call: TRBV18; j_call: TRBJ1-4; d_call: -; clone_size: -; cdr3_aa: CASRTGVQNEKLFF; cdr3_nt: TGTGCCAGCCGCACGGGGGTTCAGAATGAAAAACTGTTTTTT
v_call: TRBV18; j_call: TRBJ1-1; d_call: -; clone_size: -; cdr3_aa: CASSPIGGGRPNTEAFF; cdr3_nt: TGTGCCAGCTCACCCATCGGAGGGGGGAGGCCGAACACTGAAGCTTTCTTT
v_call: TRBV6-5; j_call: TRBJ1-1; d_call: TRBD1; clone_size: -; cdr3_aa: CASTLAGGNTEAFF; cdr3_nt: TGTGCCAGCACCCTGGCAGGGGGGAACACTGAAGCTTTCTTT
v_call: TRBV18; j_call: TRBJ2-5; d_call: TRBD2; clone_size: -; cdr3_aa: CASSPYLAEETQYF; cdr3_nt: TGTGCCAGCTCACCATATCTAGCGGAAGAGACCCAGTACTTC
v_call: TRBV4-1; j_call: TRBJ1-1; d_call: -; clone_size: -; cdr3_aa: CAPKGRRREAFF; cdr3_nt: TGCGCCCCGAAAGGCAGGCGACGGGAAGCTTTCTTT
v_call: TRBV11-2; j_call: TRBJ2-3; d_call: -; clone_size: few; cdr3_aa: CASSLRWGNTDTQYF; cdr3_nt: TGTGCCAGCAGCTTAAGGTGGGGGAACACAGATACGCAGTATTTT
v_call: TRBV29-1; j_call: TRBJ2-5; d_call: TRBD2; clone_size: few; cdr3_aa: CSVYSGKETQYF; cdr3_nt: TGCAGCGTTTACAGCGGGAAAGAGACCCAGTACTTC
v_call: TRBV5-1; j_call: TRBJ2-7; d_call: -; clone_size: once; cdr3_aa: CASSKAGQENEQYF; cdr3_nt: TGCGCCAGCAGCAAAGCGGGACAGGAGAACGAGCAGTACTTC
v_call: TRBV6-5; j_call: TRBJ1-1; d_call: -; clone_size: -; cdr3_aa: CASRRQGPNTEAFF; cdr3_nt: TGTGCCAGCAGACGTCAGGGACCCAACACTGAAGCTTTCTTT
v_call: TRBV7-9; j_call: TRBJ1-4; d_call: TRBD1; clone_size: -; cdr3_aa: CASSFRGTGSPEKLFF; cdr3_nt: TGTGCCAGCAGCTTCCGGGGGACAGGGTCGCCCGAAAAACTGTTTTTT
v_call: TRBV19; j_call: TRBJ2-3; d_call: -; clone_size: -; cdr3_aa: CASSLIGSRTPTDTQYF; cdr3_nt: TGTGCCAGTAGTCTCATAGGTTCTCGGACCCCCACAGATACGCAGTATTTT
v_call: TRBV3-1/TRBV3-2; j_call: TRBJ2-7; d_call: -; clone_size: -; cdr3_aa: CASSQVTGGEQYF; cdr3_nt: TGTGCCAGCAGCCAAGTTACCGGGGGCGAGCAGTACTTC
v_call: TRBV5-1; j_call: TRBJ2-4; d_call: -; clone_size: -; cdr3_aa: CASRGVELAKNIQYF; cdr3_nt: TGCGCCAGCAGGGGAGTCGAGCTAGCCAAAAACATTCAGTACTTC
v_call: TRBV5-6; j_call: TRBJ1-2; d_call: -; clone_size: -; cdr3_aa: CASSHTLGTIPRGYTF; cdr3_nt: TGTGCCAGCAGTCACACACTCGGGACGATCCCCCGGGGCTACACCTTC
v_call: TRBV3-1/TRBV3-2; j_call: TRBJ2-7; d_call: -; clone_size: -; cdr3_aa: CASSQRLDASYEQYF; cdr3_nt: TGTGCCAGCAGCCAAAGGCTAGACGCCTCCTACGAGCAGTACTTC
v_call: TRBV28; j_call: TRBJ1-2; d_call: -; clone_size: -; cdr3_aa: CASSYGARNGYTF; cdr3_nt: TGTGCCAGCAGCTACGGGGCGCGGAATGGCTACACCTTC
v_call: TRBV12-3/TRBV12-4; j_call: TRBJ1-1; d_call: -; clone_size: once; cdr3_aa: CASVQGYTEAFF; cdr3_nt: TGTGCCAGTGTGCAGGGGTACACTGAAGCTTTCTTT
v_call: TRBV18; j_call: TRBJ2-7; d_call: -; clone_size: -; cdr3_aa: CASSPPQGKREQYF; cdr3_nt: TGTGCCAGCTCACCACCGCAAGGGAAGCGGGAGCAGTACTTC
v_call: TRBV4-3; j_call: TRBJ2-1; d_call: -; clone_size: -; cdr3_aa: CASSQENQNNEQFF; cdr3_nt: TGCGCCAGCAGCCAAGAGAATCAGAACAATGAGCAGTTCTTC
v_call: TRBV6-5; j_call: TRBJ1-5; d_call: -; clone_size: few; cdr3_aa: CASTQGVLGNQPQHF; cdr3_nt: TGTGCCAGCACTCAAGGGGTTTTGGGGAATCAGCCCCAGCATTTT
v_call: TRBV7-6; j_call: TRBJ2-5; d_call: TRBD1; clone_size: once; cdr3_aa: CASSLVDRGQETQYF; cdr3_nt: TGTGCCAGCAGCTTAGTAGACAGGGGGCAAGAGACCCAGTACTTC
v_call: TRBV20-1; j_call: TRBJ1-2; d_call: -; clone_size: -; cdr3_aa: CSTIHGYTF; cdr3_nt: TGCAGTACGATCCATGGCTACACCTTC
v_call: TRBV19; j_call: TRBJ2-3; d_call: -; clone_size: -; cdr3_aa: CASSIGDTGSDTQYF; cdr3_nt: TGTGCCAGTAGTATTGGAGACACAGGATCGGATACGCAGTATTTT
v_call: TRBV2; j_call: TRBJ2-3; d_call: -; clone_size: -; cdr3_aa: CASSDTFLGRADPTDTQYF; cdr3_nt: TGTGCCAGCAGCGACACCTTTCTAGGGAGAGCGGACCCCACAGATACGCAGTATTTT
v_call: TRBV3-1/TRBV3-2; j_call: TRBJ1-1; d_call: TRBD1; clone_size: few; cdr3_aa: CASSHRGTEAFF; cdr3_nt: TGTGCCAGCAGTCACAGGGGTACTGAAGCTTTCTTT
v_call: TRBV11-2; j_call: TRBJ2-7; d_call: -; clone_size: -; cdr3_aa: CASSLAGPGHEQYF; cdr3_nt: TGTGCCAGCAGCTTAGCGGGCCCTGGCCACGAGCAGTACTTC
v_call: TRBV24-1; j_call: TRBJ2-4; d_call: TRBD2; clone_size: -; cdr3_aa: CATDLLGGGLAKNIQYF; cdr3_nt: TGTGCCACCGATTTATTGGGGGGGGGTCTAGCCAAAAACATTCAGTACTTC
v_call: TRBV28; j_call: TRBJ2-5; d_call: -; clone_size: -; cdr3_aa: CASSSPMGSYQETQYF; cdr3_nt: TGTGCCAGCAGTTCACCAATGGGCTCGTACCAAGAGACCCAGTACTTC
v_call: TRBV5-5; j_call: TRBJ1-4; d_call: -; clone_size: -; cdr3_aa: CASSETTNEKLFF; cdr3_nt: TGTGCCAGCAGCGAAACAACTAATGAAAAACTGTTTTTT
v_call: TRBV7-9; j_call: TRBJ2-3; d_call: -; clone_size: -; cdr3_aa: CASSLALDTQYF; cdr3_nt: TGTGCCAGCAGCTTAGCGCTTGATACGCAGTATTTT
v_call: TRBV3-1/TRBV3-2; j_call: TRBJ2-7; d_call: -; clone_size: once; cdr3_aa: CASQPSPTDRQCEQYF; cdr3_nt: TGTGCCAGTCAGCCTTCCCCAACCGACAGACAATGCGAGCAGTACTTC
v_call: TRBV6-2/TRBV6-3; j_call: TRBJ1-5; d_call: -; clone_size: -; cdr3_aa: CASSWGDNQPQHF; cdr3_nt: TGTGCCAGCAGTTGGGGAGACAATCAGCCCCAGCATTTT
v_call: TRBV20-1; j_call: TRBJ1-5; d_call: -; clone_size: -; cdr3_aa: CSASEPEDGNQPQHF; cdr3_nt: TGCAGTGCTAGTGAGCCCGAGGATGGCAATCAGCCCCAGCATTTT
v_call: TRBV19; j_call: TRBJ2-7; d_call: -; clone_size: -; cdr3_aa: CASTQGNEQYF; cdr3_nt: TGTGCCAGTACACAGGGAAACGAGCAGTACTTC
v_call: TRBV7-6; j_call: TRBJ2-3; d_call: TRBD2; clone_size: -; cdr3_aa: CASSLARTSSGGDTQYF; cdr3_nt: TGTGCCAGCAGCTTAGCGCGGACTAGCTCCGGCGGGGATACGCAGTATTTT
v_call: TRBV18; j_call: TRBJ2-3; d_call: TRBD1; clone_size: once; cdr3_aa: CASSQGQGTDTQYF; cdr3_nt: TGTGCCAGCTCACAAGGACAGGGCACAGATACGCAGTATTTT
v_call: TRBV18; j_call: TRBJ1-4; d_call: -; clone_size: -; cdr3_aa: CASSPKGLGEKLFF; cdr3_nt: TGTGCCAGCTCACCGAAGGGTTTGGGCGAAAAACTGTTTTTT
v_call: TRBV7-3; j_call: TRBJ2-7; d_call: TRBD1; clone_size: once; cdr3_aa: CASSVTGGDYNEQYF; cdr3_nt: TGTGCCAGCAGCGTGACAGGGGGCGATTACAACGAGCAGTACTTC
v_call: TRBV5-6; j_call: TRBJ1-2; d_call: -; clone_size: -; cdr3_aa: CASSPRGVGLDGYTF; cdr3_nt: TGTGCCAGCAGCCCCCGGGGGGTCGGGTTGGATGGCTACACCTTC
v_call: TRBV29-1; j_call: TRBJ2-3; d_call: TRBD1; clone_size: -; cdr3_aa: CSVTSTGTGDTQYF; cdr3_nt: TGCAGCGTAACATCAACCGGGACAGGGGATACGCAGTATTTT
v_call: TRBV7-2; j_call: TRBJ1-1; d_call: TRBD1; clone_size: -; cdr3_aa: CASSFGDRRNTEAFF; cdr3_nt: TGTGCCAGCAGCTTTGGGGACAGGAGGAACACTGAAGCTTTCTTT
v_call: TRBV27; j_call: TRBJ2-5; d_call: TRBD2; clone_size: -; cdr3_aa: CASSSLAGGGQTQYF; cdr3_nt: TGTGCCAGCAGTTCTCTAGCGGGGGGGGGACAGACCCAGTACTTC
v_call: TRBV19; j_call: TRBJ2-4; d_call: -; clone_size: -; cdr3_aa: CASSIGVADIQYF; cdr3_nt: TGTGCCAGTAGTATCGGTGTGGCAGACATTCAGTACTTC
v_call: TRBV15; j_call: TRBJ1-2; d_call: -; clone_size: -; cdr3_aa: CATSRDLMPGVGYTF; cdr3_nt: TGTGCCACCAGCAGAGATCTAATGCCGGGGGTAGGCTACACCTTC
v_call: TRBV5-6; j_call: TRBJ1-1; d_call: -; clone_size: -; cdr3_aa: CASSPGHEFNTEAFF; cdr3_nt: TGTGCCAGCAGCCCGGGACACGAATTTAACACTGAAGCTTTCTTT